A selection of T cell receptor beta chains follows, all from one sample in a study of a mutant IDH1 vaccine in newly diagnosed glioma. Their antigens are not known. Clones were sequenced by immunoSEQ multiplex PCR, and TCRdb holds only the in-frame ones, with some missing. The data contain about 56,000 clones, approximately 71% of them seen just once; the ten biggest clones take up approximately 5.3%. This specimen was PBMCs, taken from a glioma patient whose treatment included an IDH1 peptide vaccine. The source is a man aged 50 to 59 with glioma. CDR3s include the opening cysteine and the closing phenylalanine or tryptophan. A D gene is named only where the DNA matches it firmly. Some rows mark clone size as missing; the rest say once, few, many or name a class of expanded clone.

abundance: few; d_gene: -; v_gene: TRBV2; j_gene: TRBJ2-3; CDR3aa: CASSEVRDTQYF; CDR3nt: TGTGCCAGCAGTGAAGTAAGGGATACGCAGTATTTT
abundance: -; d_gene: -; v_gene: TRBV29-1; j_gene: TRBJ2-1; CDR3aa: CSGAYSSYNEQFF; CDR3nt: TGCAGCGGCGCATACAGCTCCTACAATGAGCAGTTCTTC
abundance: -; d_gene: -; v_gene: TRBV5-4; j_gene: TRBJ1-5; CDR3aa: CASSQRPGLNQPQHF; CDR3nt: TGTGCCAGCAGCCAGAGGCCAGGGTTGAATCAGCCCCAGCATTTT
abundance: -; d_gene: -; v_gene: TRBV6-5; j_gene: TRBJ2-4; CDR3aa: CASSSRDVQYF; CDR3nt: TGTGCCAGCAGTTCTCGGGACGTTCAGTACTTC
abundance: once; d_gene: TRBD1; v_gene: TRBV19; j_gene: TRBJ2-2; CDR3aa: CASSGDRAYPNTGELFF; CDR3nt: TGTGCCAGTAGTGGGGACAGGGCCTATCCGAACACCGGGGAGCTGTTTTTT
abundance: -; d_gene: -; v_gene: TRBV5-4; j_gene: TRBJ1-4; CDR3aa: CASSSYLGTGNEKLFF; CDR3nt: TGTGCCAGCAGCTCCTACTTGGGGACGGGAAATGAAAAACTGTTTTTT
abundance: -; d_gene: TRBD1; v_gene: TRBV27; j_gene: TRBJ2-7; CDR3aa: CASSWTGAYEQYF; CDR3nt: TGTGCCAGCAGTTGGACAGGAGCCTACGAGCAGTACTTC
abundance: medium-sized; d_gene: -; v_gene: TRBV29-1; j_gene: TRBJ1-2; CDR3aa: CSVLPTEEF; CDR3nt: TGCAGCGTCCTTCCGACAGAGGAGTTC
abundance: -; d_gene: TRBD1; v_gene: TRBV29-1; j_gene: TRBJ1-1; CDR3aa: CSVEGTGGREAFF; CDR3nt: TGCAGCGTTGAAGGGACAGGGGGGAGGGAAGCTTTCTTT
abundance: -; d_gene: TRBD1; v_gene: TRBV27; j_gene: TRBJ2-7; CDR3aa: CASSSTGTGGYEQYF; CDR3nt: TGTGCCAGCAGTTCCACCGGGACAGGGGGCTACGAGCAGTACTTC
abundance: few; d_gene: TRBD1; v_gene: TRBV25-1; j_gene: TRBJ1-1; CDR3aa: CASKSGTGQVEAFF; CDR3nt: TGTGCCAGCAAATCCGGGACAGGGCAGGTTGAAGCTTTCTTT
abundance: -; d_gene: TRBD2; v_gene: TRBV18; j_gene: TRBJ2-7; CDR3aa: CASSRGLAGKSYEQYF; CDR3nt: TGTGCCAGCTCACGGGGACTAGCGGGGAAATCCTACGAGCAGTACTTC
abundance: -; d_gene: -; v_gene: TRBV29-1; j_gene: TRBJ1-2; CDR3aa: CSSDYGYTF; CDR3nt: TGCAGCTCAGACTATGGCTACACCTTC
abundance: -; d_gene: TRBD2; v_gene: TRBV4-3; j_gene: TRBJ2-3; CDR3aa: CASSPGLAMSDTQYF; CDR3nt: TGCGCCAGCAGCCCCGGACTAGCGATGTCAGATACGCAGTATTTT
abundance: once; d_gene: -; v_gene: TRBV5-8; j_gene: TRBJ1-1; CDR3aa: CASSSTIGHFEAFF; CDR3nt: TGTGCCAGCAGCTCCACGATAGGACACTTTGAAGCTTTCTTT
abundance: few; d_gene: -; v_gene: TRBV2; j_gene: TRBJ2-1; CDR3aa: CASIRTDSSYNEQFF; CDR3nt: TGTGCCAGCATCCGGACGGACAGCTCCTACAATGAGCAGTTCTTC
abundance: -; d_gene: -; v_gene: TRBV4-1; j_gene: TRBJ1-2; CDR3aa: CASSHNTGIYGYTF; CDR3nt: TGCGCCAGCAGCCACAACACAGGGATCTATGGCTACACCTTC
abundance: -; d_gene: -; v_gene: TRBV7-8; j_gene: TRBJ2-7; CDR3aa: CASMRAGQGGNYEQYF; CDR3nt: TGTGCCAGCATGAGGGCCGGGCAGGGGGGCAACTACGAGCAGTACTTC
abundance: -; d_gene: -; v_gene: TRBV19; j_gene: TRBJ1-1; CDR3aa: CASSFLNTEAFF; CDR3nt: TGTGCCAGTAGTTTCCTGAACACTGAAGCTTTCTTT
abundance: -; d_gene: -; v_gene: TRBV7-2; j_gene: TRBJ2-7; CDR3aa: CASSSSPGTEQYF; CDR3nt: TGTGCCAGCAGCTCCTCGCCGGGCACCGAGCAGTACTTC
abundance: -; d_gene: -; v_gene: TRBV20-1; j_gene: TRBJ2-1; CDR3aa: CSARGYDEQFF; CDR3nt: TGCAGTGCCCGGGGGTACGATGAGCAGTTCTTC
abundance: -; d_gene: -; v_gene: TRBV27; j_gene: TRBJ1-5; CDR3aa: CASSLEGSFNQPQHF; CDR3nt: TGTGCCAGCAGTTTGGAGGGCTCCTTTAATCAGCCCCAGCATTTT
abundance: few; d_gene: TRBD1; v_gene: TRBV9; j_gene: TRBJ2-7; CDR3aa: CASSPLDGVTGPTYEQYF; CDR3nt: TGTGCCAGCAGCCCCCTTGACGGGGTGACAGGGCCAACCTACGAGCAGTACTTC
abundance: -; d_gene: -; v_gene: TRBV25-1; j_gene: TRBJ1-5; CDR3aa: CASSDTRGEGPQHF; CDR3nt: TGTGCCAGCAGTGATACTAGAGGCGAGGGACCCCAGCATTTT
abundance: -; d_gene: -; v_gene: TRBV7-9; j_gene: TRBJ2-2; CDR3aa: CASSRPNTGELFF; CDR3nt: TGTGCCAGCAGCCGACCGAACACCGGGGAGCTGTTTTTT